The TCR beta chain described here comes from a study of control samples from healthy donors and cancer patients (TCRdb year 2020). Remarks on this clone: Its target antigen remains unknown. Base qualities are not recorded, but no much larger clone differs from it by a single base.

The library was produced with the immunoSEQ multiplex PCR assay. This is the immuneACCESS table as TCRdb keeps it, with only in-frame sequences that have V and J called. A part of the clones is gone; compared with another copy, unresolved V genes explain less than half, and the rest is unexplained. For this sample there are 100,000 to 150,000 clones; about 90% appear just once. 1.5% to 2% of the sample belongs to the ten largest clones. What was sequenced was blood. This TCR derives from a young man in good health.

The CDR3 sequence is CASATGLNNEQFF. The DNA sequence is as follows: TGCGCCAGCGCGACGGGACTCAACAATGAGCAGTTCTTC. The chain links TRBV5-1 with TRBJ2-1, with a tentative D gene TRBD2 over 6 matching bases. Taken from the germline V gene, the CDR1 and CDR2 loops are SGHRS and YFSETQ. V loses 7 bases, J loses 5 bases, and the germline ends lie 13 bases apart. Counted from cysteine to phenylalanine, this CDR3 has 13 amino acids. The read is trimmed to its CDR3 DNA, 39 bases read in frame from base 1.